These 18 T cell receptor beta chains were all obtained from the same sample, sequenced in a study of blood T cell repertoires in COVID-19. TCRdb's copy holds only in-frame clones and misses some; the assay was immunoSEQ multiplex PCR. The table shows some 150,000 clones, with 85% to 90% occurring only once. Material for sequencing was peripheral blood. Receptors were obtained from an elderly woman with acute or convalescent COVID-19.

The chain recombines TRBV5-4 with TRBJ2-3, with D possibly being TRBD1 (6 bases). CDR1 is SGHNT and CDR2 is YYREEE in the germline V gene (reference sequence). The CDR3 is 17 amino acids. Trimming stripped 4 bases from V and 4 bases from J, with 22 bases between. The CDR3: CASSPLQRQVNSDTQYF. The CDR3 DNA sequence: TGTGCCAGCAGCCCCCTACAGAGACAGGTAAACTCAGATACGCAGTATTTT.

The chain recombines TRBV6-5 with TRBJ1-1, with D tentatively TRBD1 (5 bases). Germline V lookup: CDR1 MNHEY, CDR2 SVGAGI. The CDR3 spans 15 residues. The V and J ends lost 0 bases and 2 bases respectively, with 10 bases between them. CDR3 sequence: CASSYSGGRNTEAFF. The CDR3 bases are TGTGCCAGCAGTTACTCGGGGGGAAGAAACACTGAAGCTTTCTTT.

The chain uses TRBV7-9 and TRBJ1-5; TRBD1 might be the D (5 bases). CDR1 is SEHNR, CDR2 FQNEAQ, per germline (reference sequence). The V and J ends lost 6 bases and 0 bases respectively, with 15 bases between them. The CDR3 spans 16 residues. CDR3 in amino acids: CASSYDAGHSNQPQHF. CDR3 nucleotides: TGTGCCAGCAGTTATGACGCTGGACATAGCAATCAGCCCCAGCATTTT.

CDR3 sequence: CASSPRQEVTDTQYF. The DNA for the CDR3 is TGTGCCAGCTCACCTAGACAGGAAGTCACAGATACGCAGTATTTT. V usage is TRBV18 and J usage is TRBJ2-3; D is perhaps TRBD1 (6 bases). Germline assignment: CDR1 KGHSH and CDR2 LQKENI. V was shortened by 3 bases and J by 2 bases, with 12 bases between the two germline ends. The CDR3 is 15 residues long.

The chain combines TRBV4-1 with TRBJ1-2, with 7 bases identical to TRBD1. Germline values: CDR1 MGHRA, CDR2 YSYEKL. The CDR3 extends over 16 amino acids. With V trimmed by 1 base and J by 3 bases, 8 bases remained unmatched. CDR3 sequence: CASSQGDRRLDYGYTF. CDR3 DNA sequence: TGCGCCAGCAGCCAAGGGGACAGACGCCTCGACTATGGCTACACCTTC.

This clone has just one count. The chain couples TRBV10-3 to TRBJ1-2; tentative D call: TRBD1 (6 bases). The V gene's germline CDR1 is ENHRY and CDR2 SYGVKD. V lost 4 bases and J lost 2, with 8 bases in between. This CDR3 contains 13 residues. The CDR3 DNA is TGTGCCATCAGTGCGGACAGCAACTATGGCTACACCTTC. Translating gives CAISADSNYGYTF.

The gene calls are TRBV7-9 and TRBJ1-2; 7 bases are a match to TRBD1. CDR1 and CDR2 (germline): SEHNR, FQNEAQ (reference sequence). The CDR3 runs 15 residues. The trim removed 4 bases at V and 2 bases at J, leaving 7 bases unmatched. The CDR3 here is CASSSLRDSNYGYTF. The CDR3 nucleotides are TGTGCCAGCAGCTCCCTCCGGGACAGCAACTATGGCTACACCTTC.

The J gene is TRBJ1-2, the V gene TRBV25-1, with D unresolved. The CDR3 has 13 amino acids. CDR1 is MGHDK and CDR2 is SYGVNS in the germline V gene. V was clipped by 2 bases and J by 8 bases, with 12 bases between them. The CDR3 DNA sequence: TGTGCCAGCAGTGAAACCGAGCAGCGGGGCTACACCTTC. It yields the protein CASSETEQRGYTF.

The chain employs TRBV7-3 and TRBJ2-7; 8 positions agree with TRBD1. Germline CDR1 reads SGHTA; CDR2 reads FQGTGA. The CDR3 contains 16 residues. J was trimmed by 6 bases and V by 1 base; bases with no gene match: 11. The CDR3 DNA reads as TGTGCCAGCAGCTTAAGCCGCGGGACAGGAGGCCGCGAGCAGTACTTC. Protein product: CASSLSRGTGGREQYF.

The chain joins TRBV5-1 to TRBJ1-1; a possible D gene is TRBD1 (5 bases). The V end was cut by 3 bases, the J end by 4 bases, with 13 bases between. Germline loops: CDR1 SGHRS, CDR2 YFSETQ. This CDR3 comprises 14 residues. The CDR3 loop reads CASSSRATSTEAFF. In DNA form, the CDR3 reads TGCGCCAGCAGCTCCAGGGCCACTTCCACTGAAGCTTTCTTT.

The CDR3 here is CASSPPYLTGYDANYGYTF. The CDR3 nucleotides read TGTGCCAGTAGTCCTCCGTACCTGACAGGGTATGATGCGAACTATGGCTACACCTTC. This chain links TRBV19 with TRBJ1-2; 7 bases agree with TRBD1. Germline V gene data show CDR1 as LNHDA and CDR2 as SQIVND (reference sequence). This CDR3 is 19 amino acids long. Trimming took 5 bases from V and 2 from J; bases not matched to a gene: 20.

This clone was counted once. This chain uses TRBV2 with TRBJ1-4; 9 bases line up with TRBD1. The CDR3 spans 13 residues. V was pared by 6 bases and J by 8 bases, with 4 bases of the junction left unmatched. Germline values: CDR1 SNHLY, CDR2 FYNNEI. The CDR3 region is CASRTGGAEKLFF. CDR3 nucleotide sequence: TGTGCCAGCAGGACAGGGGGGGCCGAAAAACTGTTTTTT.

The chain has TRBV5-4 and TRBJ1-2, with 8 positions matching TRBD1. Unmatched junction bases numbered 9, after V lost 4 bases and J lost 7 bases. In germline, CDR1 is SGHNT, CDR2 YYREEE (reference sequence). The CDR3 extends over 14 amino acids. The CDR3 DNA sequence: TGTGCCAGCAGCCTCGGACAGGGAGTAGTTGGCTACACCTTC. Its protein product is CASSLGQGVVGYTF.

The CDR3 loop reads CASSRRGGSGANVLTF. CDR3 in DNA: TGTGCCAGCAGCCGGCGGGGCGGTTCTGGGGCCAACGTCCTGACTTTC. The chain couples TRBV2 to TRBJ2-6, with a possible D match to TRBD2 (6 bases). Germline loops: CDR1 SNHLY, CDR2 FYNNEI. This CDR3 is 16 amino acids long. The V and J ends lost 6 bases and 1 base respectively, with 13 bases between them.

The J gene is TRBJ1-1, the V gene TRBV5-1; 7 nucleotides agree with TRBD1. Germline V lookup: CDR1 SGHRS, CDR2 YFSETQ. CDR3 length: 16 residues. V gave up 0 bases and J gave up 4 bases; unmatched junction bases: 9. The CDR3 region has the DNA TGCGCCAGCAGCTTGGGACAGGGCGGCCCTGGCACTGAAGCTTTCTTT. Translating it yields CASSLGQGGPGTEAFF.

V and J are TRBV5-6 and TRBJ1-5; no reliable D call. This CDR3 is built from 13 residues. V was clipped by 2 bases and J by 2 bases, with 5 bases between them. Germline assignment: CDR1 SGHDT and CDR2 YYEEEE. CDR3 protein: CASSLSGNQPQHF. CDR3 nucleotides: TGTGCCAGCAGCTTATCCGGCAATCAGCCCCAGCATTTT.

The J gene is TRBJ1-2, the V gene TRBV7-9; tentatively, D is TRBD1 (5 bases). CDR1 and CDR2 (germline): SEHNR, FQNEAQ (reference sequence). V was pared by 0 bases and J by 4 bases, with 12 bases between. The CDR3 totals 15 residues. CDR3 sequence reads: CASSLARGFGYGYTF. The CDR3 coding sequence is TGTGCCAGCAGCTTAGCTAGGGGATTCGGCTATGGCTACACCTTC.

This chain connects TRBV12-3 or TRBV12-4 to TRBJ2-2; TRBD1 might be the D (5 bases). The CDR3 has 13 residues. V was pared by 10 bases and J by 0 bases, with 9 bases between. CDR3 nucleotide sequence: TGTGCCACCGACAGATCGAACACCGGGGAGCTGTTTTTT. Its translation: CATDRSNTGELFF.